Following are 20 T cell receptor beta chains from one sample sequenced in a study of shared clonotypes between healthy human individuals. The repertoire was sequenced with immunoSEQ multiplex PCR; TCRdb's copy has only in-frame clones and lacks some. The repertoire holds roughly 1,500,000 clones, approximately 98.5% seen once, with approximately 0.4% in the top ten. The sample comprised naive CD4+ T cells sorted from blood. Subset: CD45RA+ positively selected. The origin of the receptors is a man aged 25-45 years in good health.

The CDR3 nucleotides read TGTGCCAGCAGTGATCCCCTTCCAGATACGCAGTATTTT. Translating it yields CASSDPLPDTQYF. J is TRBJ2-3 and V is TRBV2; no definite D call. This CDR3 has 13 amino acids. The V gene's germline CDR1 is SNHLY and CDR2 FYNNEI. V was clipped by 3 bases and J by 4 bases, with 8 bases between them.

The chain is built from TRBV2 and TRBJ2-7; no clear D gene. CDR3 length equals 16 residues. The germline V gene encodes CDR1 SNHLY and CDR2 FYNNEI. V lost 0 bases and J 0 bases, leaving 12 bases between the germline ends. DNA for the CDR3: TGTGCCAGCAGTGAAGCTCCCGTTACAAGCTCCTACGAGCAGTACTTC. This sequence encodes CASSEAPVTSSYEQYF.

V gene TRBV11-2 combines with J gene TRBJ2-7; D is unresolved. V dropped 1 base and J dropped 0 bases, with 7 bases sitting between them. The CDR3 is 14 amino acids. From germline, CDR1 is SGHAT and CDR2 FQNNGV. The CDR3 DNA reads as TGTGCCAGCAGCTTAGGCGCAAGCTCCTACGAGCAGTACTTC. Translation gives CASSLGASSYEQYF.

This rearrangement joins TRBV9 to TRBJ2-5; D might be TRBD1 or TRBD2, each matching 5 bases. CDR3 size: 15 residues. Germline-derived CDR1 and CDR2 are SGDLS and YYNGEE. Trimming removed 0 bases from V and 2 bases from J, with 11 bases in between. The CDR3 spells CASSVDGTPQETQYF. DNA for the CDR3: TGTGCCAGCAGCGTAGATGGGACCCCTCAAGAGACCCAGTACTTC. The variable domain in full, completed from reference TRBV9 and TRBJ2-5, reads DSGVTQTPKHLITATGQRVTLRCSPRSGDLSVYWYQQSLDQGLQFLIQYYNGEERAKGNILERFSAQQFPDLHSELNLSSLELGDSALYFCASSVDGTPQETQYFGPGTRLLVL.

Note on this clone: A read error may account for a junction end that differs from germline. The genes are TRBV7-7 and TRBJ2-7, with D possibly being TRBD1 or TRBD2 (5 bases each). This CDR3 has 13 residues. Germline-derived CDR1 and CDR2 are SSHAT and FNYEAQ (reference sequence). In DNA, the CDR3 is TGTGCTAGCAGCTTAGGGGAGCTCTACGAGCAGTACTTC. As protein: CASSLGELYEQYF. The full variable domain, completed using reference TRBV7-7 and TRBJ2-7, is GAGVSQSPRYKVTKRGQDVTLRCDPISSHATLYWYQQALGQGPEFLTYFNYEAQPDKSGLPSDRFSAERPEGSISTLTIQRTEQRDSAMYRCASSLGELYEQYFGPGTRLTVT.

This chain connects TRBV19 to TRBJ2-4, with TRBD2 as a possible D gene (6 bases). V was shortened by 1 base and J by 3 bases, with 13 bases between the two germline ends. The CDR3 spans 16 residues. CDR1 and CDR2 from the germline V gene are LNHDA and SQIVND (reference sequence). CDR3 in amino acids: CASSIGTGVVKNIQYF. The CDR3 nucleotides are TGTGCCAGTAGTATAGGGACGGGAGTTGTCAAAAACATTCAGTACTTC.

This chain links TRBV30 with TRBJ1-5, with 9 nucleotides matching TRBD1. CDR1 and CDR2 (germline): GTSNPN, SVGIG (reference sequence). V lost 1 base and J lost 6; bases outside the gene matches: 10. The CDR3 contains 16 residues. In nucleotides, the CDR3 is TGTGCCTGGAGTGAGGGGACAGGGATCCCGGGTCAGCCCCAGCATTTT. It specifies CAWSEGTGIPGQPQHF.

This chain connects TRBV19 to TRBJ2-5; 9 nucleotides agree with TRBD1. The CDR3 is 14 residues long. Germline lookup yields CDR1 LNHDA and CDR2 SQIVND (reference sequence). The J segment lost 5 bases and the V segment lost 9 bases, leaving 10 bases of the junction unmatched. CDR3 sequence reads: CARGTGIKRETQYF. The CDR3 nucleotides are TGTGCCAGGGGGACAGGGATCAAGAGGGAGACCCAGTACTTC.

The V and J genes are TRBV27 and TRBJ2-2; the D gene could be TRBD1 or TRBD2 (7 bases each). This CDR3 has 16 amino acids. CDR1 and CDR2 (germline): MNHEY, SMNVEV (reference sequence). The V gene lost 10 bases and the J gene lost 3 bases, with 21 bases spanning the gap. DNA for the CDR3: TGTGCCACCTCGACCAGGGGGGGGCTGTACACCGGGGAGCTGTTTTTT. It yields the protein CATSTRGGLYTGELFF.

This sequence joins TRBV5-4 and TRBJ1-2; no firm D call. The CDR3 is 13 amino acids. V lost 0 bases, J lost 8 bases, and 11 bases lay in between. Germline V gene data show CDR1 as SGHNT and CDR2 as YYREEE (reference sequence). CDR3 sequence reads: CASSLAGREGYTF. In DNA form, the CDR3 reads TGTGCCAGCAGCTTGGCGGGGAGAGAGGGCTACACCTTC. The full variable domain, rest sourced from reference TRBV5-4 and TRBJ1-2, is ETGVTQSPTHLIKTRGQQVTLRCSSQSGHNTVSWYQQALGQGPQFIFQYYREEENGRGNFPPRFSGLQFPNYSSELNVNALELDDSALYLCASSLAGREGYTFGSGTRLTVV.

The rearrangement links TRBV5-1 to TRBJ2-3; D unresolved. V was trimmed by 0 bases and J by 2 bases, leaving 10 bases between them. Germline V gives CDR1 SGHRS, CDR2 YFSETQ. The CDR3 consists of 15 residues. The CDR3: CASSLVASVTDTQYF. As DNA, the CDR3 is TGCGCCAGCAGCTTGGTGGCTAGTGTCACAGATACGCAGTATTTT.

The chain uses TRBV29-1 and TRBJ2-1; the D gene is possibly TRBD2 (5 bases). The V gene lost 4 bases and the J gene lost 8 bases, with 9 bases spanning the gap. Germline CDR1 is SQVTM and CDR2 is ANQGSEA. This CDR3 is built from 11 residues. CDR3 DNA sequence: TGCAGCGTTGCTCGGGGAGATGAGCAGTTCTTC. This codes for CSVARGDEQFF.

This chain links TRBV6-5 with TRBJ2-5; no clear D. V lost 2 bases to trimming and J lost 8 bases, with 12 bases between them. CDR3 size: 13 residues. Germline V gene sequence: CDR1 MNHEY, CDR2 SVGAGI. The CDR3 bases are TGTGCCAGCAGTTACGATCAAGCCGTTACCCAGTACTTC. This gives the protein CASSYDQAVTQYF.

The V and J genes are TRBV9 and TRBJ2-3; D possibly matches TRBD1 or TRBD2 (5 bases each). There are 15 residues in the CDR3. The V end lost 1 base, the J end lost 3 bases, and 12 bases lay between the germline ends. Germline lookup yields CDR1 SGDLS and CDR2 YYNGEE. CDR3 in DNA: TGTGCCAGCAGCGTATGGGACCAGGTTACAGATACGCAGTATTTT. Translating gives CASSVWDQVTDTQYF.

The chain recombines TRBV7-2 with TRBJ2-2; D tentatively reads TRBD1 or TRBD2 (5 bases each). The CDR3 runs to 14 residues. V dropped 4 bases and J dropped 6 bases, with 12 bases sitting between them. Germline V gene sequence: CDR1 SGHTA, CDR2 FQGNSA. The CDR3 DNA is TGTGCCAGCAGCTCCGGGACCCCGTCCGGGGAGCTGTTTTTT. Translated, it gives CASSSGTPSGELFF.

V gene TRBV4-3 combines with J gene TRBJ1-1; D is uncertain. This CDR3 is 12 amino acids long. V dropped 5 bases and J dropped 2 bases, with 6 bases sitting between them. CDR1 and CDR2 from the germline V gene are LGHNA and YSLEER. The CDR3 nucleotides read TGCGCCAGCAGCTCACATAACACTGAAGCTTTCTTT. It encodes CASSSHNTEAFF.

The chain employs TRBV9 and TRBJ2-3, with D unclear. There are 14 residues in the CDR3. Per the germline V gene, CDR1 is SGDLS and CDR2 is YYNGEE. V was pared by 4 bases and J by 3 bases, with 12 bases between. CDR3: CASSTSAITDTQYF. The CDR3 DNA follows: TGTGCCAGCAGCACCTCGGCTATTACAGATACGCAGTATTTT.

The chain employs TRBV2 and TRBJ2-5; the match to TRBD2 covers 7 bases. Trimming took 8 bases from V and 5 from J; bases not matched to a gene: 11. From germline, CDR1 is SNHLY and CDR2 FYNNEI. There are 14 residues in the CDR3. The CDR3 DNA follows: TGTGCCAGCTCCCTCGATACTAGCGCGGAGACCCAGTACTTC. It yields the protein CASSLDTSAETQYF.

CDR3 bases: TGTGCCAGCAGCTTGGAGCGGGACGTTTTGGGGACCCAGTACTTC. Its protein product is CASSLERDVLGTQYF. This rearrangement joins TRBV5-4 to TRBJ2-5; the match to TRBD2 covers 7 bases. CDR1 and CDR2 (germline): SGHNT, YYREEE (reference sequence). There are 15 residues in the CDR3. J lost 7 bases, V lost 0 bases, and 9 bases had no gene match.

The J gene is TRBJ2-7, the V gene TRBV4-3; TRBD2 aligns across 12 bases. This CDR3 region has 16 residues. Germline V gene lookup returns CDR1 LGHNA and CDR2 YSLEER. V shed 1 base, J shed 3 bases, and the junction held 4 bases outside the gene matches. The CDR3 region is CASSQAWTSGNYEQYF. DNA for the CDR3: TGCGCCAGCAGCCAAGCGTGGACTAGCGGGAACTACGAGCAGTACTTC.